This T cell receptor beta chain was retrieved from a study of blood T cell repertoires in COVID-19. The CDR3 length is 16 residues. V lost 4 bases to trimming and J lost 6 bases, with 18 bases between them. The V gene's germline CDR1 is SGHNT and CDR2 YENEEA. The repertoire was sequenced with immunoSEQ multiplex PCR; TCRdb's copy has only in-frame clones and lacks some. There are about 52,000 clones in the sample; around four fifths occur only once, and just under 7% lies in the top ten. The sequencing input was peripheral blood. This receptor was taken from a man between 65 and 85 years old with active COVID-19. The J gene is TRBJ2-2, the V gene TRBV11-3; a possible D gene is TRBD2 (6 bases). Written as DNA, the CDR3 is TGTGCCAGCAGCTCCCGCGATGAGGGGAGGCCCGGGGAGCTGTTTTTT. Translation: CASSSRDEGRPGELFF.